These 24 T cell receptor beta chains were all obtained from the same sample, sequenced in a study of early T cells in non-severe SARS-CoV-2 infection. TCRdb re-derived calls from the 5' RACE reads in MiXCR, one entry per CDR3 protein. The sample shows some 56,000 distinct CDR3 sequences, roughly 10% of them seen only once. Input material: whole blood. Source of these receptors: an adult who was a healthcare worker with PCR-confirmed SARS-CoV-2 infection or an uninfected control (not recorded which).

In the case of this clonotype: Since the CDR3 does not end with the conserved phenylalanine or tryptophan, this likely comes from a read error. The V gene is TRBV2, the J gene TRBJ2-1; 10 bases match TRBD2. The germline CDR1 and CDR2 sequences are SNHLY and FYNNEI. The V gene end was trimmed by 4 bases and the J gene end by 8 bases; junction bases not matched to a gene: 17. This CDR3 has 18 amino acids. The DNA of the CDR3 is TGTGCCAGCAGTGTCTACCCATTTCCTAGCGGGAGTCGACATGAGCAGTTCATC. Protein sequence: CASSVYPFPSGSRHEQFI.

This clonotype was seen repeatedly, ten times or more. The chain couples TRBV10-3 to TRBJ2-1; D may be TRBD1 or TRBD2 (7 bases each). The germline V gene has CDR1 ENHRY and CDR2 SYGVKD. This CDR3 comprises 12 residues. CDR3 in amino acids: CASGQGGDEQFF. CDR3 DNA sequence: TGTGCATCTGGGCAGGGGGGGGATGAGCAGTTCTTC.

This sequence joins TRBV20-1 and TRBJ1-5, with D unresolved. Germline CDR1 DFQATT, CDR2 SNEGSKA (reference sequence). Trimming cost V 1 base and J 5 bases, with 15 bases left between them. The CDR3 has 15 amino acids. CDR3 region: CSARGLRGYDQPQHF. In DNA, the CDR3 is TGCAGTGCTAGAGGCCTCCGGGGTTACGATCAGCCCCAGCATTTT.

This clonotype was counted many times. The gene calls are TRBV30 and TRBJ1-6; a weak D match, TRBD1 (6 bases). The germline V gene encodes CDR1 GTSNPN and CDR2 SVGIG (reference sequence). V lost 5 bases to trimming and J lost 5 bases, with 13 bases between them. There are 14 residues in the CDR3. The CDR3 is CAWDIRGDNSPLHF. CDR3 DNA sequence: TGTGCCTGGGATATCAGGGGAGATAATTCACCCCTCCACTTT.

This clonotype was detected once. This sequence joins TRBV29-1 and TRBJ1-6; D is undetermined. The CDR3 loop spans 13 amino acids. Trimming stripped 4 bases from V and 14 bases from J, with 18 bases between. CDR1 is SQVTM and CDR2 is ANQGSEA in the germline V gene. The CDR3 region is CSVVGAGSRTLHF. The CDR3 bases are TGCAGCGTTGTAGGAGCCGGTAGTAGGACCCTCCACTTT. The whole variable domain, remainder taken from reference TRBV29-1 and TRBJ1-6, is SAVISQKPSRDICQRGTSLTIQCQVDSQVTMMFWYRQQPGQSLTLIATANQGSEATYESGFVIDKFPISRPNLTFSTLTVSNMSPEDSSIYLCSVVGAGSRTLHFGNGTRLTVT.

This clonotype was detected a few times. The chain links TRBV7-8 to TRBJ2-5, with TRBD2 matching over 13 bases. Germline V lookup: CDR1 SGHVS, CDR2 FQNEAQ. V lost 2 bases to trimming and J lost 4 bases; unmatched junction nucleotides: 10. The CDR3 is 18 amino acids. The CDR3 DNA reads as TGTGCCAGCAGCTTAAGACTAGCGGGAGGAGGATTCCGAGAGACCCAGTACTTC. This gives the protein CASSLRLAGGGFRETQYF. Supplemented by reference TRBV7-8 and TRBJ2-5, the full variable domain reads GAGVSQSPRYKVAKRGQDVALRCDPISGHVSLFWYQQALGQGPEFLTYFQNEAQLDKSGLPSDRFFAERPEGSVSTLKIQRTQQEDSAVYLCASSLRLAGGGFRETQYFGPGTRLLVL.

This clonotype was counted only a few times. The chain joins TRBV2 to TRBJ2-1; TRBD2 aligns across 10 bases. The CDR3 covers 16 residues. V trimming: 6 bases; J trimming: 7 bases; junction bases outside the gene matches: 12. CDR1 is SNHLY, CDR2 FYNNEI, per germline. The CDR3 bases are TGTGCCAGCAGCCGGGCGCGTCTAGCGGGAGAGAATGAGCAGTTCTTC. This encodes CASSRARLAGENEQFF.

This clonotype was found many times. V is TRBV7-2 and J is TRBJ1-5; 10 nucleotides line up with TRBD1. V shed 2 bases and J 7 bases; nucleotides not matched to a gene: 5. The CDR3 sequence is 15 residues long. Germline V gives CDR1 SGHTA, CDR2 FQGNSA. Here the CDR3 DNA reads TGTGCCAGCAGCTTAAGACAGGGGGCTCAGCAGCCCCAGCATTTT. Translation gives CASSLRQGAQQPQHF.

This clonotype was detected only a few times. The chain joins TRBV6-5 to TRBJ1-1, with D perhaps matching TRBD1 (5 bases). The CDR3 runs 14 residues. From germline, CDR1 is MNHEY and CDR2 SVGAGI. Trimming took off 0 bases at V and 4 bases at J, with 9 bases between the two ends. Here the CDR3 reads CASSYSQATTEAFF. The DNA for the CDR3 is TGTGCCAGCAGTTACTCACAGGCTACCACTGAAGCTTTCTTT.

The chain uses TRBV20-1 and TRBJ2-7; 9 nucleotides match TRBD1. V shed 0 bases, J shed 5 bases, and the junction held 5 bases outside the gene matches. This CDR3 region has 14 residues. Germline V gene sequence: CDR1 DFQATT, CDR2 SNEGSKA (reference sequence). CDR3 protein: CSARDPQGADEQYF. The CDR3, as DNA: TGCAGTGCTAGAGATCCACAGGGGGCGGACGAGCAGTACTTC.

This clonotype was seen a few times. The V call is TRBV7-6, the J call TRBJ1-3; D perhaps matches TRBD1 (5 bases). This CDR3 spans 17 amino acids. The V and J ends lost 5 bases and 0 bases respectively, with 17 bases between them. CDR1 is SGHVS and CDR2 is FNYEAQ in the germline V gene. The CDR3 here is CASSPTGPPSSGNTIYF. CDR3 nucleotides: TGTGCCAGCAGCCCCACAGGACCTCCTAGCTCTGGAAACACCATATATTTT.

This clonotype has more than one count but fewer than ten. DNA for the CDR3: TGCGCCAGCAGCGAGACAGGGGGAGAGACCCAGTACTTC. Protein: CASSETGGETQYF. The V call is TRBV5-1, the J call TRBJ2-5; 9 bases align to TRBD1. The trim removed 4 bases at V and 4 bases at J, leaving 2 bases unmatched. Germline V lookup: CDR1 SGHRS, CDR2 YFSETQ. The CDR3 length is 13 residues.

This clonotype was seen more than once but under ten times. The chain has TRBV6-2 or TRBV6-3 and TRBJ2-2; D gene ambiguous. From germline, CDR1 is MNHEY and CDR2 SVGEGT. The CDR3 loop spans 13 amino acids. V was pared by 6 bases and J by 7 bases, with 12 bases between. CDR3 sequence reads: CASSPSYGGELFF. CDR3 sequence (DNA): TGTGCCAGCAGCCCATCCTACGGCGGGGAGCTGTTTTTT.

The chain's CDR3 is CAGRDRGAFF. CDR3 bases: TGTGCCGGAAGGGACAGGGGAGCTTTCTTT. The chain employs TRBV21-1 and TRBJ1-1; the table assigns TRBD1, which was not confirmed against the DNA. TRBV21-1 corresponds to a pseudogene. This CDR3 is 10 amino acids long.

The chain links TRBV7-6 to TRBJ2-3, with unresolved D. CDR1 SGHVS and CDR2 FNYEAQ come from the germline V gene. The CDR3 has 13 residues. Deletions cut 5 bases from V and 2 bases from J, with 8 bases between. The CDR3: CASSPSPTDTQYF. The DNA of the CDR3 is TGTGCCAGCAGCCCTTCTCCCACAGATACGCAGTATTTT.

This clonotype was detected a few times. The chain has TRBV29-1 and TRBJ1-5; tentative D call: TRBD1 (5 bases). Trimming removed 0 bases at V and 5 bases at J, with 8 bases between. This CDR3 is built from 13 residues. CDR1 and CDR2 from the germline V gene are SQVTM and ANQGSEA. This CDR3 is CSVEETDDQPQHF. In DNA, the CDR3 is TGCAGCGTTGAAGAGACAGACGATCAGCCCCAGCATTTT.

This clonotype showed up many times. This chain uses TRBV2 with TRBJ1-1, with a tentative D call TRBD1 (6 bases). V was clipped by 4 bases and J by 7 bases, with 10 bases between them. The CDR3 consists of 12 residues. Germline CDR1 SNHLY, CDR2 FYNNEI. CDR3 in amino acids: CASSGTEVEAFF. The CDR3 region has the DNA TGTGCCAGCAGTGGGACAGAAGTTGAAGCTTTCTTT.

This clonotype was counted between two and nine times. The gene calls are TRBV5-6 and TRBJ2-7; 8 nucleotides align to TRBD2. Germline loops: CDR1 SGHDT, CDR2 YYEEEE. The CDR3 consists of 15 residues. The ends lost 0 bases at V and 2 bases at J; junction bases unmatched: 4. The CDR3 DNA reads as TGTGCCAGCAGCTTGGGCCTAGCGGGCCCCTACGAGCAGTACTTC. Encoded protein: CASSLGLAGPYEQYF.

This clonotype was recorded at least ten times. The chain uses TRBV7-2 and TRBJ2-7, with 7 nucleotides matching TRBD2. The CDR3 is 15 residues long. V dropped 7 bases and J dropped 1; count of bases not matched to a gene: 10. CDR1 is SGHTA and CDR2 is FQGNSA in the germline V gene. Here the CDR3 DNA reads TGTGCCAGCACGGGTAGCGGGCAGGGTTCCTACGAGCAGTACTTC. This sequence encodes CASTGSGQGSYEQYF.

This clonotype turned up a few times. The rearrangement uses TRBV2 and TRBJ2-7; D gene ambiguous. This CDR3 comprises 12 residues. V was trimmed by 7 bases and J by 5 bases, leaving 12 bases between them. Germline CDR1 and CDR2: SNHLY and FYNNEI. Here the CDR3 reads CASTLSGDEQYF. In DNA, the CDR3 is TGTGCCAGCACACTGTCTGGGGACGAGCAGTACTTC. Variable domain in full (rest from reference TRBV2 and TRBJ2-7): EPEVTQTPSHQVTQMGQEVILRCVPISNHLYFYWYRQILGQKVEFLVSFYNNEISEKSEIFDDQFSVERPDGSNFTLKIRSTKLEDSAMYFCASTLSGDEQYFGPGTRLTVT.

Comment on this clonotype: A much larger clone sits a single nucleotide away, making a read error possible. V usage is TRBV25-1 and J usage is TRBJ1-1; D is possibly TRBD1 (5 bases). V was shortened by 0 bases and J by 4 bases, with 12 bases between the two germline ends. The CDR3 is made up of 15 amino acids. Germline V lookup: CDR1 MGHDK, CDR2 SYGVNS. The CDR3 DNA sequence: TGTGCCAGCAGTGAATATCCCGACAGTGGCACTGAAGCTTTCTTT. Amino acids: CASSEYPDSGTEAFF.

This chain links TRBV20-1 with TRBJ2-4; 7 bases fit TRBD2. The CDR3 consists of 14 residues. The trim removed 1 base at V and 1 base at J, leaving 1 base unmatched. From germline, CDR1 is DFQATT and CDR2 SNEGSKA (reference sequence). CDR3 nucleotides: TGCAGTGCTAGAGTGGGGGGGGCCAAAAACATTCAGTACTTC. Translating gives CSARVGGAKNIQYF.

This clonotype has a handful of counts. This chain connects TRBV10-3 to TRBJ1-4, with D tentatively TRBD1 (5 bases). The germline CDR1 and CDR2 sequences are ENHRY and SYGVKD. The CDR3 runs to 13 residues. V lost 7 bases to trimming and J lost 7 bases, with 13 bases between them. DNA for the CDR3: TGTGCCATCAAGGGGAATTCGGGTGAAAAACTGTTTTTT. Protein: CAIKGNSGEKLFF.

This clonotype was detected only a few times. The CDR3 loop is CATSTWTSSSTDTQYF. CDR3 in DNA: TGTGCCACCAGCACCTGGACATCTTCTAGCACAGATACGCAGTATTTT. V and J are TRBV15 and TRBJ2-3; possibly TRBD1 for D (5 bases). CDR3 length: 16 residues. Trimming took off 4 bases at V and 0 bases at J, with 14 bases between the two ends. Looked up from germline, CDR1 is LNHNV and CDR2 is YYDKDF (reference sequence).